One T cell receptor beta chain is described in this entry. Its matching antigen is unknown. This record belongs to a study of T cells in tumors after PD-1 blockade. Notes on the study in general: Blood contained approximately 40% of the tumor's TCR clonotypes.

Sequenced by immunoSEQ multiplex PCR; TCRdb stores in-frame clones only, minus some. The sample records roughly 50,000 clones, about four fifths being singletons. The germline V gene encodes CDR1 ENHRY and CDR2 SYGVKD. V was clipped by 8 bases and J by 5 bases; unmatched bases: 2. This CDR3 is 12 amino acids long. This chain joins TRBV10-3 and TRBJ2-2; the match to TRBD1 covers 7 bases. This sequence originates from a human donor with basal cell carcinoma. The specimen was PBMCs, collected before anti-PD-1 treatment. The CDR3 region is CAIEGATGELFF. CDR3 nucleotides: TGTGCCATCGAGGGGGCGACCGGGGAGCTGTTTTTT.